The source of this TCR beta chain is a study of Tregs in tolerant kidney transplant recipients. Recipients received nonmyeloablative bone marrow transplants from related graft donors, with transient mixed chimerism. General study points: Activated donor B cell expansion appeared to reveal the most relevant donor-specific TCRbeta repertoire. Tolerant patients' donor-specific Tregs expanded beyond overall Tregs, suggesting antigen-driven growth.

A remark on this clone: Its matching antigen is unknown.

Repertoires were generated with immunoSEQ multiplex PCR, while TCRdb's copy carries only in-frame clones and drops some. This table has approximately 60,000 clones, approximately 89% appearing once. This CDR3 has 15 residues. Per germline, CDR1 ENHRY and CDR2 SYGVKD. V trimming: 3 bases; J trimming: 4 bases; junction bases outside the gene matches: 3. The sample here was CD4+ T cells from blood (PBMCs), taken 6 months after the transplant. This sequence joins TRBV10-3 and TRBJ2-2; 9 nucleotides match TRBD1. This sequence was found in a human patient who received a combined kidney and bone marrow transplant. The T cells may come from the graft donor. Written as DNA, the CDR3 is TGTGCCATCAGTGATAAGACAGGGGGCACCGGGGAGCTGTTTTTT. This sequence encodes CAISDKTGGTGELFF.